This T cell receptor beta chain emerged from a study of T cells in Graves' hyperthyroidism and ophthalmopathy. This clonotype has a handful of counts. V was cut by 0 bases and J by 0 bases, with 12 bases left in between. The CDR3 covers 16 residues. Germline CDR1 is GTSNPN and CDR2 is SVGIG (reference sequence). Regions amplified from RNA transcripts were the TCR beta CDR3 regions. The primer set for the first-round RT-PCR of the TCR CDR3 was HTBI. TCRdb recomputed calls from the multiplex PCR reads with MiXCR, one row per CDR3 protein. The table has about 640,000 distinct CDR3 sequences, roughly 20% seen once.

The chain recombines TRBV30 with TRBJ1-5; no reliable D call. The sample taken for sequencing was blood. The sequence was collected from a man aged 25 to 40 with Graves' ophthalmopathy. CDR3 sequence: CAWSVASFRSNQPQHF. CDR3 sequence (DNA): TGTGCCTGGAGTGTGGCTTCTTTTCGTAGCAATCAGCCCCAGCATTTT.